This passage covers 28 T cell receptor beta chains from one sample sequenced in a study of blood T cell repertoires in COVID-19. Clones were sequenced by immunoSEQ multiplex PCR, and TCRdb holds only the in-frame ones, with some missing. The sample has approximately 180,000 clones, 75% to 90% seen once; the top ten hold around 6.2%. Source material: PBMCs or T cells enriched from blood (not recorded which). The receptors were sampled from a man aged 40-49 years who had recovered from COVID-19.

The chain carries TRBV3-1 (or the pseudogene TRBV3-2) and TRBJ2-5; 13 positions agree with TRBD2. Germline V CDR1 and CDR2: LGHDT, YNNKEL (reference sequence). The CDR3 runs to 17 residues. The ends lost 5 bases at V and 4 bases at J; junction bases unmatched: 10. The CDR3 loop is CASSKLAGGPGGETQYF. CDR3 DNA: TGTGCCAGCAGCAAACTAGCGGGAGGGCCGGGGGGAGAGACCCAGTACTTC.

The chain has TRBV12-5 and TRBJ1-2, with 7 bases that match TRBD1. Germline V CDR1 and CDR2: LGHNT, FRNRAP. With 0 bases clipped from V and 4 bases from J, the junction kept 2 bases outside the gene matches. The CDR3 consists of 14 residues. The CDR3 DNA follows: TGTGCTAGTGGTTTGGTAGGGACAGCCTATGGCTACACCTTC. Protein sequence: CASGLVGTAYGYTF.

The chain combines TRBV13 with TRBJ1-5, with 7 bases identical to TRBD1. The CDR3 runs to 16 residues. V dropped 4 bases and J dropped 4; count of bases not matched to a gene: 10. CDR1 is PRHDT, CDR2 FYEKMQ, per germline (reference sequence). In DNA, the CDR3 is TGTGCCAGCAGCTCGTCGATCACAGGGGCAAATCAGCCCCAGCATTTT. It translates to CASSSSITGANQPQHF.

This clone was detected once. The chain links TRBV24-1 to TRBJ1-2; TRBD1 matches 7 bases. V shed 9 bases and J 1 base; nucleotides not matched to a gene: 7. This CDR3 region has 14 residues. Germline V gene sequence: CDR1 KGHDR, CDR2 SFDVKD. This CDR3 is CATSKAGGNYGYTF. The CDR3 bases are TGTGCCACCTCGAAGGCAGGGGGTAACTATGGCTACACCTTC.

The chain employs TRBV5-1 and TRBJ1-1; D is uncertain. V lost 0 bases, J lost 4 bases, and 10 bases lay in between. Germline V CDR1 and CDR2: SGHRS, YFSETQ. This CDR3 is 14 amino acids long. In nucleotides, the CDR3 is TGCGCCAGCAGCTTGGCCAAGGGAGGCACTGAAGCTTTCTTT. This translates into CASSLAKGGTEAFF.

The V gene is TRBV11-3, the J gene TRBJ1-1; no clear D. This CDR3 contains 13 residues. With 0 bases removed from V and 5 bases from J, the gap between germline ends came to 7 bases. CDR1 is SGHNT, CDR2 YENEEA, per germline. CDR3 in DNA: TGTGCCAGCAGCTTAGATCGAGGAACTGAAGCTTTCTTT. Protein sequence: CASSLDRGTEAFF.

The V and J genes are TRBV4-2 and TRBJ2-5; TRBD2 agrees at 9 bases. V trimming: 0 bases; J trimming: 5 bases; junction bases outside the gene matches: 4. This CDR3 spans 15 amino acids. CDR1 and CDR2 from the germline V gene are LGHNA and YNFKEQ. CDR3 nucleotides: TGTGCCAGCAGCCAAGAGCGGGGGGGCCTCGAGACCCAGTACTTC. As protein: CASSQERGGLETQYF.

The rearrangement links TRBV7-2 to TRBJ1-6; D possibly corresponds to TRBD1 (5 bases). V lost 0 bases and J lost 9, with 12 bases in between. Germline CDR1 is SGHTA and CDR2 is FQGNSA. CDR3 length: 15 residues. The CDR3 DNA reads TGTGCCAGCAGCTTAGCGGAGGGACGGGGTTCACCCCTCCACTTT. It specifies CASSLAEGRGSPLHF.

This clone was recorded a few times. The V gene is TRBV14, the J gene TRBJ1-1, with D possibly TRBD1 on 6 matching bases. This CDR3 is 14 amino acids long. Per germline, CDR1 SGHDN and CDR2 FVKESK. Trimming cost V 4 bases and J 2 bases, with 11 bases left between them. CDR3 sequence reads: CASSLKQGNTEAFF. The CDR3 DNA sequence: TGTGCCAGCAGCCTCAAACAGGGTAACACTGAAGCTTTCTTT.

The chain has TRBV9 and TRBJ2-1; 9 bases map to TRBD2. Germline V gives CDR1 SGDLS, CDR2 YYNGEE. Losses at the gene ends were 1 base for V and 8 bases for J; bases not matched to a gene: 4. CDR3 length: 14 amino acids. The CDR3 DNA follows: TGTGCCAGCAGCGTAAGCGGGGGGTTCGATGAGCAGTTCTTC. It specifies CASSVSGGFDEQFF.

The chain has TRBV19 and TRBJ1-2, with a possible D match to TRBD1 (5 bases). The CDR3 totals 12 residues. V was trimmed by 5 bases and J by 8 bases, leaving 12 bases between them. CDR1 LNHDA and CDR2 SQIVND come from the germline V gene (reference sequence). Written as DNA, the CDR3 is TGTGCCAGTAGTCCCCAGGGTAAGGGCTACACCTTC. Its translation is CASSPQGKGYTF.

This clone was detected a few times. This chain connects TRBV14 to TRBJ2-2; weak D call: TRBD1 (5 bases). With 1 base removed from V and 1 base from J, the gap between germline ends came to 13 bases. This CDR3 comprises 17 residues. CDR1 is SGHDN and CDR2 is FVKESK in the germline V gene. CDR3 in amino acids: CASSQARGRGNTGELFF. DNA of the CDR3: TGTGCCAGCAGCCAAGCTAGGGGAAGGGGGAACACCGGGGAGCTGTTTTTT.

This chain uses TRBV28 with TRBJ2-5, with a tentative D call TRBD1 (6 bases). Germline V lookup: CDR1 MDHEN, CDR2 SYDVKM. V shed 8 bases and J shed 5 bases, with 18 bases lying between them. The CDR3 runs to 14 residues. The CDR3: CASSNRARLETQYF. The CDR3 DNA reads as TGTGCCAGCTCTAACAGGGCCCGTCTGGAGACCCAGTACTTC.

This clone came up many times. In nucleotides, the CDR3 is TGTGCCAGCAGCTTACTAGCGGGGAGCTCCTACGAGCAGTACTTC. As protein: CASSLLAGSSYEQYF. V and J are TRBV5-4 and TRBJ2-7, with 10 positions matching TRBD2. This CDR3 spans 15 amino acids. Germline-derived CDR1 and CDR2 are SGHNT and YYREEE (reference sequence). The ends lost 2 bases at V and 0 bases at J; junction bases unmatched: 2.

The chain uses TRBV10-1 and TRBJ2-1; possibly TRBD2 for D (6 bases). CDR1 is WNHNN, CDR2 SYGVQD, per germline (reference sequence). The CDR3 loop spans 15 amino acids. V was cut by 3 bases and J by 4 bases, with 13 bases left in between. CDR3 protein: CASSDGVRGYNEQFF. CDR3 coding DNA: TGCGCCAGCAGTGATGGAGTACGGGGGTACAATGAGCAGTTCTTC.

V and J are TRBV28 and TRBJ2-1; 10 positions match TRBD2. The CDR3 loop spans 15 amino acids. The ends lost 3 bases at V and 9 bases at J; junction bases unmatched: 8. Looked up from germline, CDR1 is MDHEN and CDR2 is SYDVKM. In nucleotides, the CDR3 is TGTGCCAGCAGTTTGACCAGCGGGAGGGCCGTTGAGCAGTTCTTC. Its protein product is CASSLTSGRAVEQFF. Full variable domain (outside the CDR3, taken from reference TRBV28 and TRBJ2-1): DVKVTQSSRYLVKRTGEKVFLECVQDMDHENMFWYRQDPGLGLRLIYFSYDVKMKEKGDIPEGYSVSREKKERFSLILESASTNQTSMYLCASSLTSGRAVEQFFGPGTRLTVL.

This chain joins TRBV28 and TRBJ1-3; no clear D. Germline assignment: CDR1 MDHEN and CDR2 SYDVKM. The CDR3 runs to 14 residues. V shed 5 bases and J shed 2 bases, with 10 bases lying between them. This CDR3 is CASSGMGTGNTIYF. DNA for the CDR3: TGTGCCAGCAGTGGAATGGGCACTGGAAACACCATATATTTT.

The chain couples TRBV7-8 to TRBJ1-2; TRBD1 agrees at 8 bases. The CDR3 has 15 residues. J gave up 3 bases and V 5 bases, and 8 bases lay outside the gene matches. The germline V gene has CDR1 SGHVS and CDR2 FQNEAQ. The CDR3 loop is CASSVGQGSYYGYTF. The CDR3 nucleotides read TGTGCCAGCAGCGTTGGACAGGGTTCTTACTATGGCTACACCTTC.

The chain joins TRBV21-1 to TRBJ2-3; TRBD2, the table's D call, was not compared with the DNA. TRBV21-1 is marked as a pseudogene. CDR3 length equals 19 residues. This CDR3 reads CASSNPSLSCLASTDTQYF. The CDR3 DNA reads as TGTGCCAGCAGCAACCCAAGCCTCTCCTGTCTTGCTAGCACAGATACGCAGTATTTT.

This chain connects TRBV15 to TRBJ2-7; 10 nucleotides line up with TRBD1. The ends lost 4 bases at V and 5 bases at J; junction bases unmatched: 2. CDR1 is LNHNV, CDR2 YYDKDF, per germline (reference sequence). The CDR3 is 13 amino acids. The CDR3 reads CATSTDRGNEQYF. Written as DNA, the CDR3 is TGTGCCACCAGCACGGACAGGGGGAACGAGCAGTACTTC.

This chain uses TRBV7-5 with TRBJ2-7; TRBD2 is the table's D call and was not checked against the DNA. TRBV7-5 is annotated as a pseudogene. CDR3 length: 15 amino acids. The CDR3 bases are TGTGCCAGAAGTCCGGCCCCGGGACTAGCGGGCTTTAGGTGTGTC. This sequence encodes CARSPAPGLAGFRCV.

This chain uses TRBV19 with TRBJ1-5; TRBD1 matches at 9 bases. This CDR3 comprises 19 residues. Per germline, CDR1 LNHDA and CDR2 SQIVND (reference sequence). The V segment lost 4 bases and the J segment 1 base; nucleotides outside the gene matches: 14. CDR3 sequence: CASSKDPGQGESSNQPQHF. As DNA, the CDR3 is TGTGCCAGTAGTAAAGACCCGGGACAGGGTGAGAGCAGCAATCAGCCCCAGCATTTT.

About this clone itself: Additional DNA sequences in this sample encode the identical CDR3. The chain employs TRBV30 and TRBJ1-3; no firm D call. Trimming left V 0 bases short and J 4 bases short, with 7 bases between. CDR3 length equals 13 residues. Germline V gene data show CDR1 as GTSNPN and CDR2 as SVGIG (reference sequence). This CDR3 is CAWSVRGGNTIYF. In DNA form, the CDR3 reads TGTGCCTGGAGTGTACGCGGCGGAAACACCATATATTTT. Full variable domain (missing parts from reference TRBV30 and TRBJ1-3): SQTIHQWPATLVQPVGSPLSLECTVEGTSNPNLYWYRQAAGRGLQLLFYSVGIGQISSEVPQNLSASRPQDRQFILSSKKLLLSDSGFYLCAWSVRGGNTIYFGEGSWLTVV.

The chain links TRBV9 to TRBJ2-6, with TRBD1 identical over 7 bases. CDR3 size: 17 residues. V was clipped by 3 bases and J by 3 bases; unmatched bases: 9. In germline, CDR1 is SGDLS, CDR2 YYNGEE. The CDR3 sequence: CASSAWGRGFGANVLTF. CDR3 DNA sequence: TGTGCCAGCAGCGCCTGGGGCAGGGGGTTTGGGGCCAACGTCCTGACTTTC. The full variable domain, in which reference TRBV9 and TRBJ2-6 provide the parts outside the CDR3, is DSGVTQTPKHLITATGQRVTLRCSPRSGDLSVYWYQQSLDQGLQFLIQYYNGEERAKGNILERFSAQQFPDLHSELNLSSLELGDSALYFCASSAWGRGFGANVLTFGAGSRLTVL.

This clone was detected only a few times. The chain has TRBV3-1 (or the pseudogene TRBV3-2) and TRBJ1-6, with 11 bases fitting TRBD1. Germline V lookup: CDR1 LGHDT, CDR2 YNNKEL (reference sequence). This CDR3 comprises 16 residues. V trimming: 4 bases; J trimming: 10 bases; junction bases outside the gene matches: 9. The CDR3 DNA follows: TGTGCCAGCAGCCTTAAGGGGACAGGGGGAGTATCACCCCTCCACTTT. As protein: CASSLKGTGGVSPLHF.

V gene TRBV27 combines with J gene TRBJ2-1, with D perhaps TRBD2 (6 bases). Per the germline V gene, CDR1 is MNHEY and CDR2 is SMNVEV (reference sequence). The CDR3 sequence is 14 residues long. Trimming removed 6 bases at V and 0 bases at J, with 9 bases between. CDR3 amino acids: CASRRGFSYNEQFF. The DNA for the CDR3 is TGTGCCAGCAGACGGGGGTTCTCCTACAATGAGCAGTTCTTC.

The J gene is TRBJ1-3, the V gene TRBV9, with D possibly TRBD1 on 6 matching bases. Trimming pared 2 bases from V and 2 bases from J, leaving 8 bases between. This CDR3 has 14 residues. CDR1 and CDR2 (germline): SGDLS, YYNGEE. Here the CDR3 DNA reads TGTGCCAGCAGCGTGGGGGGGCCTGGAAACACCATATATTTT. Translation: CASSVGGPGNTIYF.

The chain carries TRBV18 and TRBJ2-2, with 9 bases matching TRBD2. The V segment lost 3 bases and the J segment 2 bases; nucleotides outside the gene matches: 4. Germline V gene data show CDR1 as KGHSH and CDR2 as LQKENI. This CDR3 is built from 16 residues. The CDR3 loop is CASSPLGLANTGELFF. DNA of the CDR3: TGTGCCAGCTCACCGTTGGGACTAGCTAACACCGGGGAGCTGTTTTTT.